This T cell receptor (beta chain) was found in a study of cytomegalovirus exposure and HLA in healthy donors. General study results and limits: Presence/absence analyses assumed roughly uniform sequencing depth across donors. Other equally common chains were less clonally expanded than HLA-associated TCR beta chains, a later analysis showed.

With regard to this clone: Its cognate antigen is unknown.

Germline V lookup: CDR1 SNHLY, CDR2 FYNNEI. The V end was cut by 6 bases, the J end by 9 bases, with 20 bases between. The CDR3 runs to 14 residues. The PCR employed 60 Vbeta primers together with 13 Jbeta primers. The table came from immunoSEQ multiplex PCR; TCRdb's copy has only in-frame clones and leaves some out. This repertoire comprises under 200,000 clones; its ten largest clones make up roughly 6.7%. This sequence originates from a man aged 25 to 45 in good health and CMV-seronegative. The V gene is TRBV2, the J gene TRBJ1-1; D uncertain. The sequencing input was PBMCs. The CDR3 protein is CASRTDAGSYQAFF. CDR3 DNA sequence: TGTGCCAGCAGGACGGACGCGGGTAGTTATCAAGCTTTCTTT.